Each of the 19 T cell receptor beta chains below was sequenced from the same sample in a study of shared clonotypes between healthy human individuals. CD45RO-negative, CCR7-selected cells formed the naive CD8 fraction, which excluded terminally differentiated effector memory CD45RA+ cells. Sequencing was performed with immunoSEQ multiplex PCR; in TCRdb, only in-frame clones are kept and a portion is missing. The sample lists roughly 2 million clones; about 95% were seen once. The material sequenced was naive CD8+ T cells sorted from blood. The receptor source for this set is a man aged 18 to 29 in good health.

Notes on this clone: Other DNA variants within this sample encode the same CDR3. The V call is TRBV13, the J call TRBJ1-2, with 8 positions matching TRBD1. This CDR3 is 14 amino acids long. Trimming took 1 base from V and 2 from J; bases not matched to a gene: 0. Germline assignment: CDR1 PRHDT and CDR2 FYEKMQ (reference sequence). For the CDR3, the DNA is TGTGCCAGCAGCTTAGCAGGGGGCAACTATGGCTACACCTTC. This translates into CASSLAGGNYGYTF.

V and J are TRBV10-3 and TRBJ2-7; 13 bases map to TRBD2. V lost 3 bases, J lost 0 bases, and 8 bases stayed unmatched. The length of the CDR3 is 18 residues. CDR1 and CDR2 from the germline V gene are ENHRY and SYGVKD. In DNA form, the CDR3 reads TGTGCCATCAGTGACGTCGAGGGACTAGCGGGGACCTCCTACGAGCAGTACTTC. Its translation is CAISDVEGLAGTSYEQYF.

The DNA for the CDR3 is TGCGCCAGCATAGACCGGGACGGGCTCTACGAGCAGTACTTC. Protein product: CASIDRDGLYEQYF. The rearrangement joins TRBV10-1 to TRBJ2-7, with D perhaps TRBD1 or TRBD2 (5 bases each). Trimming took 7 bases from V and 3 from J, leaving 16 bases between them. The CDR3 is made up of 14 amino acids. CDR1 is WNHNN and CDR2 is SYGVQD in the germline V gene (reference sequence).

V is TRBV2 and J is TRBJ2-1; 7 bases align to TRBD2. There are 13 residues in the CDR3. Germline V gives CDR1 SNHLY, CDR2 FYNNEI. V lost 6 bases to trimming and J lost 7 bases; unmatched junction nucleotides: 6. For the CDR3, the DNA is TGTGCCAGCAGGAGGGACTACGGAAATGAGCAGTTCTTC. This translates into CASRRDYGNEQFF.

The chain couples TRBV6-5 to TRBJ2-5; no definite D call. This CDR3 has 15 residues. CDR1 and CDR2 (germline): MNHEY, SVGAGI. V was shortened by 0 bases and J by 3 bases, with 11 bases between the two germline ends. The CDR3 reads CASSYSGNYEETQYF. The DNA for the CDR3 is TGTGCCAGCAGTTACTCAGGGAATTATGAAGAGACCCAGTACTTC.

In the case of this clone: The same CDR3 is also encoded by other DNA sequences in this sample. The chain has TRBV9 and TRBJ2-1; D possibly corresponds to TRBD2 (5 bases). From germline, CDR1 is SGDLS and CDR2 YYNGEE. V lost 0 bases and J lost 4, with 8 bases in between. The CDR3 is 14 amino acids. Here the CDR3 reads CASSVDGSYNEQFF. DNA of the CDR3: TGTGCCAGCAGCGTAGATGGGAGTTACAATGAGCAGTTCTTC.

The V gene is TRBV27, the J gene TRBJ2-7, with 11 bases aligning to TRBD2. With 6 bases clipped from V and 3 bases from J, the junction kept 7 bases outside the gene matches. In germline, CDR1 is MNHEY, CDR2 SMNVEV (reference sequence). This CDR3 spans 15 amino acids. The CDR3 nucleotides read TGTGCCAGCAGAACGGGACTAGCGGACCTCTACGAGCAGTACTTC. It yields the protein CASRTGLADLYEQYF.

The table lists this clone with a few counts. The chain carries TRBV30 and TRBJ1-1; 8 positions match TRBD1. V dropped 1 base and J dropped 4; count of bases not matched to a gene: 8. The CDR3 contains 15 residues. The V gene's germline CDR1 is GTSNPN and CDR2 SVGIG (reference sequence). The chain's CDR3 is CAWSAGTGWVTEAFF. The CDR3, as DNA: TGTGCCTGGAGTGCAGGGACAGGATGGGTCACTGAAGCTTTCTTT.

J is TRBJ2-7 and V is TRBV29-1, with a possible D match to TRBD2 (6 bases). There are 17 residues in the CDR3. Germline CDR1 SQVTM, CDR2 ANQGSEA. Trimming stripped 1 base from V and 3 bases from J, with 22 bases between. CDR3 region: CSVEGGGLPPEGYEQYF. The CDR3 nucleotides are TGCAGCGTTGAAGGTGGGGGACTTCCCCCAGAGGGCTACGAGCAGTACTTC.

V gene TRBV10-3 combines with J gene TRBJ2-2; 14 nucleotides agree with TRBD2. The CDR3 loop spans 17 amino acids. Per the germline V gene, CDR1 is ENHRY and CDR2 is SYGVKD. V lost 7 bases and J lost 4; bases outside the gene matches: 8. In nucleotides, the CDR3 is TGTGCCATCACCGGGACTAGCGGGAGTCCGAGCACCGGGGAGCTGTTTTTT. Translating gives CAITGTSGSPSTGELFF.

The genes are TRBV4-1 and TRBJ2-3; 12 bases are a match to TRBD2. Germline trimming cut 2 bases from V and 3 bases from J; bases unmatched to any gene: 9. The germline gives CDR1 MGHRA, CDR2 YSYEKL. The CDR3 runs to 18 residues. The CDR3 sequence is CASSQRLTSGSGTDTQYF. The CDR3, as DNA: TGCGCCAGCAGCCAAAGGCTGACTAGCGGGAGTGGGACAGATACGCAGTATTTT.

The V and J genes are TRBV27 and TRBJ2-2, with 7 bases lining up with TRBD2. The CDR3 extends over 15 amino acids. The V and J ends lost 3 bases and 5 bases, in that order; junction bases with no gene match: 6. CDR1 and CDR2 from the germline V gene are MNHEY and SMNVEV (reference sequence). CDR3 sequence (DNA): TGTGCCAGCAGTTTGGGGCGGGGGTATACCGGGGAGCTGTTTTTT. It specifies CASSLGRGYTGELFF.

The J gene is TRBJ2-7, the V gene TRBV11-2, with unresolved D. Germline V gives CDR1 SGHAT, CDR2 FQNNGV. Trimming shortened V by 3 bases and J by 4 bases, and 10 bases separated the two germline ends. This CDR3 is 13 amino acids long. The CDR3: CASSFSQFYEQYF. As DNA, the CDR3 is TGTGCCAGCAGCTTCTCGCAGTTTTACGAGCAGTACTTC. The complete variable domain, with remaining parts taken from reference TRBV11-2 and TRBJ2-7, reads EAGVAQSPRYKIIEKRQSVAFWCNPISGHATLYWYQQILGQGPKLLIQFQNNGVVDDSQLPKDRFSAERLKGVDSTLKIQPAKLEDSAVYLCASSFSQFYEQYFGPGTRLTVT.

The chain has TRBV4-3 and TRBJ2-1; TRBD2 is a possible D gene (5 bases). V was clipped by 4 bases and J by 7 bases, with 14 bases between them. The CDR3 is 14 amino acids. Germline V gene data show CDR1 as LGHNA and CDR2 as YSLEER. The CDR3 DNA reads as TGCGCCAGCAGCCTCGGCGCGGGTGGGAATGAGCAGTTCTTC. The encoded protein is CASSLGAGGNEQFF.

The chain combines TRBV4-1 with TRBJ2-7; no clear D gene. V dropped 4 bases and J dropped 0 bases, with 16 bases sitting between them. Germline V CDR1 and CDR2: MGHRA, YSYEKL. CDR3 length: 16 amino acids. The CDR3 coding sequence is TGCGCCAGCAGCCTGAAAGCAGGTCATAGCTCCTACGAGCAGTACTTC. This encodes CASSLKAGHSSYEQYF.

The chain joins TRBV7-9 to TRBJ2-7; D is unclear. CDR3 length: 14 amino acids. Trimming removed 4 bases at V and 2 bases at J, with 12 bases between. CDR1 is SEHNR, CDR2 FQNEAQ, per germline (reference sequence). CDR3 in amino acids: CASSSLARTYEQYF. The CDR3 region has the DNA TGTGCCAGCAGCTCCCTGGCACGAACCTACGAGCAGTACTTC.

This chain joins TRBV6-5 and TRBJ1-1, with D maybe TRBD1 (6 bases). This CDR3 contains 15 residues. V was cut by 4 bases and J by 1 base, with 13 bases left in between. Germline lookup yields CDR1 MNHEY and CDR2 SVGAGI. DNA for the CDR3: TGTGCCAGCAGTTTACAGGGATATGGGAACACTGAAGCTTTCTTT. This codes for CASSLQGYGNTEAFF.

This chain links TRBV13 with TRBJ1-1; D ambiguous. CDR3 length: 15 amino acids. Germline V lookup: CDR1 PRHDT, CDR2 FYEKMQ (reference sequence). Between the trimmed V and J ends, which lost 4 bases and 3 bases, there was a span of 15 bases. CDR3 residues: CASSSLAVGHTEAFF. In DNA, the CDR3 is TGTGCCAGCAGCTCGCTCGCGGTGGGTCACACTGAAGCTTTCTTT.

The genes are TRBV7-2 and TRBJ2-7; 9 bases map to TRBD2. Per germline, CDR1 SGHTA and CDR2 FQGNSA. V lost 5 bases to trimming and J lost 3 bases; unmatched junction nucleotides: 8. The CDR3 has 15 amino acids. The CDR3 here is CASSGETSGNYEQYF. Here the CDR3 DNA reads TGTGCCAGCAGCGGGGAGACTAGCGGAAACTACGAGCAGTACTTC.